This T cell receptor (beta chain) was recovered during a study of blood T cell repertoires in COVID-19. This study enrolled people aged about 18 to 100 from around 26 US geographic areas. Sequenced by immunoSEQ multiplex PCR; TCRdb stores in-frame clones only, minus some. The table shows some 270,000 clones, with approximately 89% occurring only once. The CDR3 consists of 14 residues. V shed 5 bases, J shed 5 bases, and the junction held 8 bases outside the gene matches. Germline V CDR1 and CDR2: MGHRA, YSYEKL. V and J are TRBV4-1 and TRBJ1-2; 7 nucleotides align to TRBD1. This clonotype was sampled from a woman between 55 and 75 years old who had recovered from COVID-19. The specimen was PBMCs or T cells enriched from blood (not recorded which). The CDR3 sequence: CASSSTGTVYGYTF. DNA of the CDR3: TGCGCCAGCAGCTCAACCGGGACAGTGTATGGCTACACCTTC.